Listed below are T cell receptor beta chains from one sample, sequenced in a study of regulatory T cells in long-lasting Graves disease. One entry per CDR3 protein results from TCRdb running MiXCR on the multiplex PCR reads. The data contain a few hundred thousand distinct CDR3 sequences, 18% of them singletons. Sequencing used peripheral blood mononuclear cells (PBMCs), obtained at new diagnosis, from a patient treated with antithyroid drugs. The receptors here all came from a female donor with Graves disease. CDR3s include the opening cysteine and the closing phenylalanine or tryptophan.

v_call | cdr3_aa
TRBV19 | CASIEGRASTEAFF
TRBV3-1 | CASSHFTPSMAGELFF
TRBV20-1 | CSASLWTNSYEQYF
TRBV25-1 | CASSEWGGPEEKLFF
TRBV20-1 | CSARSGGQPQHF
TRBV6-1 | CASSPGGGVEKLFF
TRBV20-1 | CSATRSYEQYF
TRBV20-1 | CSARDARGSAKNIQYF
TRBV10-3 | CAIRDSGTREADTQYF
TRBV6-2/TRBV6-3 | CASSYSAGSRKLFF
TRBV12-3/TRBV12-4 | CASSLSGTYGYTF
TRBV6-5 | CASSYGGGRNEKLFF
TRBV7-9 | CASTAGVHGYTF
TRBV29-1 | CSVDASTSSYNEQFF
TRBV20-1 | CSARMGLAMGADTQYF
TRBV2 | CASSAKTPRQPQHF
TRBV28 | CASSDQSSNQPQHF
TRBV14 | CASSQTPNTEAFF
TRBV20-1 | CSARDGTSGSWYEQFF
TRBV20-1 | CSAGYGDDYGYTF
TRBV15 | CATSSGRARGTDTQYF
TRBV5-5 | CASGLGRWGAGETQYF
TRBV6-5 | CASSYSPGQTSGDEQFF
TRBV3-1 | CASSRTRNSPLHF
TRBV7-2 | CASSLGGLGETQYF
TRBV7-9 | CASSLRTETDTQYF
TRBV12-3/TRBV12-4 | CASSLWGATGELFF
TRBV5-1 | CASSSTYGGPFTDTQYF
TRBV28 | CASSLGPNGGELFF
TRBV2 | CATSLTGTSLETQYF
TRBV30 | CAWGQNTEAFF
TRBV3-1 | CASSPSGTSGSLQYF
TRBV11-3 | CASTLATDTEAFF
TRBV27 | CASRDTGGREQYF
TRBV18 | CASSPKGSSYNEQFF
TRBV11-3 | CASSSEAGGSYEQYF
TRBV7-2 | CASRTDINEQFF
TRBV19 | CASSIGGLAGYEQYF
TRBV18 | CASSPLAGPSSYEQYF
TRBV4-1 | CASSHARDRGTDTQYF
TRBV12-5 | CASGLRDRGSYTF
TRBV5-4 | CASSFGLLEETQYF